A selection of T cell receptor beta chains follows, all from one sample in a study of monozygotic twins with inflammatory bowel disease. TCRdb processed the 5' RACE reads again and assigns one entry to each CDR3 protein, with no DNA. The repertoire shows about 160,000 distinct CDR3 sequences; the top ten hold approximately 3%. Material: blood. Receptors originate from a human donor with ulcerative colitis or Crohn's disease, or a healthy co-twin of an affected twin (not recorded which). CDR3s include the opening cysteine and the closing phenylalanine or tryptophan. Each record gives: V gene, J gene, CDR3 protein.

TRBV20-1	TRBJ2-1	CSARDPLSSGGEQFF
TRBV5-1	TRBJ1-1	CASSPTGAEAFF
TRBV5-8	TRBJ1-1	CASSHGTGVGMNTEAFF
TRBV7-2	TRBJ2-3	CASRRVAGDSGKDTQYF
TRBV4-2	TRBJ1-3	CASSQEMALSGNTIYF
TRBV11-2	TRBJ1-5	CASSLVGQGQPQHF
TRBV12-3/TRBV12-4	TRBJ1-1	CATRLEANTEAFF
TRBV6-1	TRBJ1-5	CASSDQGVYSNQPQHF
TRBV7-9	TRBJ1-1	CASSAQPGQGAHTEAFF
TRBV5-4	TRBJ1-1	CASSKPSGGMNTEAFF
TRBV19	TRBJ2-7	CASSVQGARGYEQYF
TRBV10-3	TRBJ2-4	CAISEGLDIQYF